The rows below give T cell receptor beta chains drawn from one sample of a study of blood T cell repertoires in COVID-19. Measured with immunoSEQ multiplex PCR; TCRdb has only the in-frame clones, and not every one. The table has about 74,000 clones, 88% seen once. The sample comprised peripheral blood. The receptors come from a woman over 75 with active or convalescent COVID-19. The CDR3 runs from the conserved cysteine through the conserved F or W. The order of the fields is J gene, D gene, clone size, V gene, CDR3 DNA, CDR3 protein. D genes are given only for firm matches. Clone size is given for some rows only: seen once, a few or many times, or a class if the clone is expanded.

TRBJ2-1,TRBD2,.,TRBV4-3,TGCGCCAGCAGCCATCAACTAGCGGGGGGATCCTACAATGAGCAGTTCTTC,CASSHQLAGGSYNEQFF
TRBJ2-7,TRBD2,.,TRBV4-3,TGCGCCAGCAGCCCGTCTAGCGGGACCAGTGACGAGCAGTACTTC,CASSPSSGTSDEQYF
TRBJ2-3,.,.,TRBV6-5,TGTGCCAGCAGGGCGGGGCCGCTAAGGGATACGCAGTATTTT,CASRAGPLRDTQYF
TRBJ1-1,.,.,TRBV13,TGTGCCAGCAGCTTAGAACAGGCTAACACTGAAGCTTTCTTT,CASSLEQANTEAFF
TRBJ1-1,TRBD1,.,TRBV6-4,TGTGCCAGCAGCCGGGACAGCAGGAACACTGAAGCTTTCTTT,CASSRDSRNTEAFF
TRBJ1-1,.,.,TRBV11-3,TGTGCCAGCAGCTTCTCCCACACAGGAGTAGCTTTCTTT,CASSFSHTGVAFF
TRBJ2-1,.,.,TRBV6-5,TGTGCCAGCAGCTCGACTAGTAGGATTGAGCAGTTCTTC,CASSSTSRIEQFF
TRBJ1-4,TRBD1,.,TRBV19,TGTGCCAGTAGTTTCCTGCGGGCCCGACAGGGAAATAATGAAAAACTGTTTTTT,CASSFLRARQGNNEKLFF
TRBJ1-1,TRBD1,.,TRBV25-1,TGTGCCAGCAGACAAACAGGGGGGGACACTGAAGCTTTCTTT,CASRQTGGDTEAFF
TRBJ2-5,.,.,TRBV27,TGTGCCAGCAGTTTGCGGAACCAAGAGACCCAGTACTTC,CASSLRNQETQYF
TRBJ1-2,TRBD1,.,TRBV7-2,TGTGCCAGCAGCTGGGGACAGGGGCTAAACGGCTACACCTTC,CASSWGQGLNGYTF
TRBJ1-6,.,.,TRBV7-3,TGTGCCAGCAGCTCGACAGTACAATCACCCCTCCACTTT,CASSSTVQSPLHF
TRBJ2-3,.,.,TRBV20-1,TGCAGTGCTAGTCAGGGGCCACCCATCACAGATACGCAGTATTTT,CSASQGPPITDTQYF
TRBJ2-3,.,.,TRBV4-1,TGCGCCAGCAGCCCGCGGGGCACAGATACGCAGTATTTT,CASSPRGTDTQYF
TRBJ2-4,.,.,TRBV10-3,TGTGCCATCAGTGAGTTTAGAGAAATAGCCAAAAACATTCAGTACTTC,CAISEFREIAKNIQYF
TRBJ2-3,TRBD2,few,TRBV6-2/TRBV6-3,TGTGCCAGCAGTTACGAGGCCAGCGGGGGACGAGTGGCGACAGATACGCAGTATTTT,CASSYEASGGRVATDTQYF
TRBJ2-4,TRBD2,.,TRBV7-3,TGTGCCAGCAGCTTAATGCGGGGGGCGGACATTCAGTACTTC,CASSLMRGADIQYF
TRBJ2-5,.,few,TRBV4-1,TGCGCCAGCAGCCTAACATTAGCCCCCGACCAAGAGACCCAGTACTTC,CASSLTLAPDQETQYF
TRBJ2-3,TRBD2,.,TRBV5-1,TGCGCCAGCAGCTCCGGACTAGCGGGAGCTAGAGATACGCAGTATTTT,CASSSGLAGARDTQYF
TRBJ2-3,.,.,TRBV10-3,TGTGCCATCATGACGGGACTTAGCACAGATACGCAGTATTTT,CAIMTGLSTDTQYF
TRBJ1-2,TRBD1,.,TRBV5-1,TGCGCCAGCAGCCCGGGGACAGATCCTAACTATGGCTACACCTTC,CASSPGTDPNYGYTF
TRBJ2-3,.,once,TRBV24-1,TGTGCCACCAGTGATAACAGGGCCCCTAGCACAGATACGCAGTATTTT,CATSDNRAPSTDTQYF
TRBJ1-5,TRBD1,.,TRBV24-1,TGTGCCACCAGCTTACAGGGGGCGCATCAGCCCCAGCATTTT,CATSLQGAHQPQHF
TRBJ1-2,.,.,TRBV6-5,TGTGCCAGCAGCCCCTCGCGGAGGGGCTATGGCTACACCTTC,CASSPSRRGYGYTF
TRBJ2-7,TRBD1,few,TRBV12-5,TGTGCTAGTGGTTTGGGACAGGGGGATTACGAGCAGTACTTC,CASGLGQGDYEQYF
TRBJ2-1,.,.,TRBV29-1,TGCAGCGTTGTCCTATATGAGCAGTTCTTC,CSVVLYEQFF
TRBJ1-6,.,once,TRBV7-9,TGTGCCAGCAGAGCGGACAGTAGGATTTCACCCCTCCACTTT,CASRADSRISPLHF
TRBJ2-7,.,.,TRBV19,TGTGCCACCAAGGGGGGGGGCGGCGAGCAGTACTTC,CATKGGGGEQYF
TRBJ1-1,.,.,TRBV2,TGTGCCAGCAGTGATAAACGGTTGAACACTGAAGCTTTCTTT,CASSDKRLNTEAFF
TRBJ2-3,.,.,TRBV21-1,TGTGCCAGCAGCAAAGGGGGGGGACCCACCCGTGTCCCCACAGATACGCAGTATTTT,CASSKGGGPTRVPTDTQYF
TRBJ2-3,.,.,TRBV2,TGTGCCACAGCGATAGGGGCTAGCACAGATACGCAGTATTTT,CATAIGASTDTQYF
TRBJ1-5,.,.,TRBV30,TGTGCCTGGAGTAACCCCGGACAAGCGGGGCATTTT,CAWSNPGQAGHF
TRBJ1-4,TRBD1,.,TRBV7-2,TGTGCCAGCAGCTTTGACAGGGTAGATGAAAAACTGTTTTTT,CASSFDRVDEKLFF
TRBJ1-2,TRBD1,.,TRBV6-5,TGTGCCAGCAGTTACCCGGGACAGGGGCACTATGGCTACACCTTC,CASSYPGQGHYGYTF
TRBJ1-5,TRBD1,.,TRBV5-5,TGTGCCAGCAGCTTGGGCTGGGACAGTAGAGCGAATCAGCCCCAGCATTTT,CASSLGWDSRANQPQHF
TRBJ2-1,.,.,TRBV9,TGTGCCAGCAGCGTTAGCGGATTGACCTACAATGAGCAGTTCTTC,CASSVSGLTYNEQFF
TRBJ1-6,TRBD1,.,TRBV6-5,TGTGCCAGCAGTCGGACAGGGGAAAATTCACCCCTCCACTTT,CASSRTGENSPLHF